Sequencing of this T cell receptor beta chain was carried out in a study of T cells after yellow fever vaccination. Study observations and caveats: The booster saw the reappearance of most primary-vaccination clones (nearly 98% CD4, around 90% CD8).

The junction had 6 bases not matched to a gene; V was cut back by 6 bases and J by 5 bases. The CDR3 runs 14 residues. TCR cDNA, made by 5'RACE template switching, carried an added universal primer site and UMIs. TCRdb analysed the 5' RACE reads with MiXCR anew, one entry per CDR3 protein. The profile shows hundreds of thousands of distinct CDR3 sequences, about 12% of them singletons. This clonotype was seen ten or more times. Its matching antigen is unknown. The source is a young man who received the YFV17D yellow fever vaccine. The chain is built from TRBV12-3 or TRBV12-4 and TRBJ2-7, with 11 bases fitting TRBD2. Sequenced here: PBMCs, sampled on the day of the yellow fever booster vaccination. The DNA for the CDR3 is TGTGCCAGCAGCACTATAGCGGGAGGGCACGAGCAGTACTTC. Translated, it gives CASSTIAGGHEQYF.